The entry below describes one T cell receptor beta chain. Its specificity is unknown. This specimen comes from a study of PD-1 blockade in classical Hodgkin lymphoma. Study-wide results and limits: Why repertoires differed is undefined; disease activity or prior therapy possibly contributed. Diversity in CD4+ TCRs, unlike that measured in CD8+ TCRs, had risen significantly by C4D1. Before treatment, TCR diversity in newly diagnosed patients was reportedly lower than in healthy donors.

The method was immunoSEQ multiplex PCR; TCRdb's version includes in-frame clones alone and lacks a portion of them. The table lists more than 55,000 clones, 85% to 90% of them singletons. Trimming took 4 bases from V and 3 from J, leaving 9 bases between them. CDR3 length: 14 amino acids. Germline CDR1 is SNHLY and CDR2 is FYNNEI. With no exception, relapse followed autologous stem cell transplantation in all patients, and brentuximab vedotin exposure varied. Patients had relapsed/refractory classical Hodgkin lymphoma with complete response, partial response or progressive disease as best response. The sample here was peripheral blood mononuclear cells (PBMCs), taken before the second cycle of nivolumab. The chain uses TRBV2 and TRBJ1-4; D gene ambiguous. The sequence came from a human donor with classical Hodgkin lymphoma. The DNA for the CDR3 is TGTGCCAGCAGTGGTTGGACCTCTAATGAAAAACTGTTTTTT. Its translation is CASSGWTSNEKLFF.